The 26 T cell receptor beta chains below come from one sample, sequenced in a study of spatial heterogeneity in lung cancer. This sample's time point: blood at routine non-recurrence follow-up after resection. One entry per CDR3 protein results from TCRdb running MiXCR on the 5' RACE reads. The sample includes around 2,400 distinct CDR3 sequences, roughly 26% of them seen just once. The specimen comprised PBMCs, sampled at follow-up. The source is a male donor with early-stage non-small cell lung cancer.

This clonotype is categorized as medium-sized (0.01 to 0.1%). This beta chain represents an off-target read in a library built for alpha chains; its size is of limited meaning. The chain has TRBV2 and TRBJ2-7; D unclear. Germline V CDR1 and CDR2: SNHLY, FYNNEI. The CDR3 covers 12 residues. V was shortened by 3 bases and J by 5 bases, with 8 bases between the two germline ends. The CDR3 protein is CASSDRSHEQYF. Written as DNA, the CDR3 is TGTGCCAGCAGTGATAGGAGCCACGAGCAGTACTTC. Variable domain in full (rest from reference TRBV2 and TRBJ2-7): EPEVTQTPSHQVTQMGQEVILRCVPISNHLYFYWYRQILGQKVEFLVSFYNNEISEKSEIFDDQFSVERPDGSNFTLKIRSTKLEDSAMYFCASSDRSHEQYFGPGTRLTVT.

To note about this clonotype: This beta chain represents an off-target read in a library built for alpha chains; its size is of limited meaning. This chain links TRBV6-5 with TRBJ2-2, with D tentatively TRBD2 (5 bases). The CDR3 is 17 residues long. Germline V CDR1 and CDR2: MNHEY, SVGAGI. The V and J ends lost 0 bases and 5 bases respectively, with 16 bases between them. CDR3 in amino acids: CASSYSRVARFTGELFF. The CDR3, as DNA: TGTGCCAGCAGTTACTCGCGGGTAGCGCGGTTTACCGGGGAGCTGTTTTTT.

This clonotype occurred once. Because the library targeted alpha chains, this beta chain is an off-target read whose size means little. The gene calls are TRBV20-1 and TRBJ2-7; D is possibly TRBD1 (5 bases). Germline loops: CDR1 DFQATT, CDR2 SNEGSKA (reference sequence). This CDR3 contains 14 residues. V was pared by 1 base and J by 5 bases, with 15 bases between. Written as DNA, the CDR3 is TGCAGTGCTAGAGGGGGCAGGAGCCGGGACGAGCAGTACTTC. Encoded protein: CSARGGRSRDEQYF.

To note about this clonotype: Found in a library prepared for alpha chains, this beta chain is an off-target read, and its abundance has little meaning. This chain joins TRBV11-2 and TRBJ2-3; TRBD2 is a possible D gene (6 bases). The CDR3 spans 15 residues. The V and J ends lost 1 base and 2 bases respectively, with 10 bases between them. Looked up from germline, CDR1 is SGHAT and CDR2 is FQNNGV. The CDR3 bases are TGTGCCAGCAGCTTAGGTAGCGGTAACACAGATACGCAGTATTTT. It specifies CASSLGSGNTDTQYF.

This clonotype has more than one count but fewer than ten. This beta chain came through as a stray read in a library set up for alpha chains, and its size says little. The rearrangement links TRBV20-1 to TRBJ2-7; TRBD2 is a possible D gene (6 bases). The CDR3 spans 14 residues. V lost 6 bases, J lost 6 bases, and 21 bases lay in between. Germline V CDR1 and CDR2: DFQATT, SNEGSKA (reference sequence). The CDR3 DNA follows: TGCAGTGCCCCCGTCGGAGGGATAGCCGGCGAGCAGTACTTC. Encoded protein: CSAPVGGIAGEQYF.

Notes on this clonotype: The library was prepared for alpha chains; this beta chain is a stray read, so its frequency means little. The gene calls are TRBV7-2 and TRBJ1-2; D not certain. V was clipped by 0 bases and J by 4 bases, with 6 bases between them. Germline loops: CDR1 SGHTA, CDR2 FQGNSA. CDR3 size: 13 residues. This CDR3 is CASSLAGIYGYTF. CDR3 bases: TGTGCCAGCAGCTTAGCAGGGATCTATGGCTACACCTTC.

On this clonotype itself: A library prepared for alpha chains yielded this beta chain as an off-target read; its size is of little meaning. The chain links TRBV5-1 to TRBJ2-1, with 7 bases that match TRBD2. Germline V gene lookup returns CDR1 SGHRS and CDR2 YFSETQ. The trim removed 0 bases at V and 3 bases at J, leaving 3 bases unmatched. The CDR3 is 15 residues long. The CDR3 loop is CASSLGSSGYNEQFF. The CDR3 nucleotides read TGCGCCAGCAGCTTGGGGTCTAGCGGCTACAATGAGCAGTTCTTC.

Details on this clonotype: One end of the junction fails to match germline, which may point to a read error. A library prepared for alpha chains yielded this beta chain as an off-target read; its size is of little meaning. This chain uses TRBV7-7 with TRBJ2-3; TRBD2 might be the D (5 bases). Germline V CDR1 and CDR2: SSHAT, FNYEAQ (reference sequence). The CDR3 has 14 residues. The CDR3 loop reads CASSLAGVTDTQYF. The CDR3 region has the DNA TGTGCTAGCAGCTTAGCCGGGGTCACAGATACGCAGTATTTT.

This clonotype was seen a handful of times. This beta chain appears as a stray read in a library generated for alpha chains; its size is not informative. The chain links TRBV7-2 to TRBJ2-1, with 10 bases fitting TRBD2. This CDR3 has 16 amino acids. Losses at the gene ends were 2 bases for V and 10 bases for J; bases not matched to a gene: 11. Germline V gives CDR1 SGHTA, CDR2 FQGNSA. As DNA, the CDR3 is TGTGCCAGCAGCTTAATGCTCCTAGCGGGAGAGGACGAGCAGTTCTTC. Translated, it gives CASSLMLLAGEDEQFF.

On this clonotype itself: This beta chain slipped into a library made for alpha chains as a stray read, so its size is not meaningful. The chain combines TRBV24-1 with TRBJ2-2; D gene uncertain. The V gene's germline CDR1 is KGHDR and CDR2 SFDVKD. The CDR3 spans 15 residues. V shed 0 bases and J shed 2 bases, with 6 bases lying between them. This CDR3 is CATSDLNRNTGELFF. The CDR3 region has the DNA TGTGCCACCAGTGATTTGAACAGAAACACCGGGGAGCTGTTTTTT.

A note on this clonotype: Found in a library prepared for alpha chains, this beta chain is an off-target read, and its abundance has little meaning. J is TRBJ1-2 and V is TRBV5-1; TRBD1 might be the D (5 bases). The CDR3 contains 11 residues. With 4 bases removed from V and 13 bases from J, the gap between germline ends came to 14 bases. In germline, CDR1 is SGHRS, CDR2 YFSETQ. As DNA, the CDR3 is TGCGCCAGCAGCGCGGGACCGTTGGTCACCTTC. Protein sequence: CASSAGPLVTF. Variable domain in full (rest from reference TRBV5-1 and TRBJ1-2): KAGVTQTPRYLIKTRGQQVTLSCSPISGHRSVSWYQQTPGQGLQFLFEYFSETQRNKGNFPGRFSGRQFSNSRSEMNVSTLELGDSALYLCASSAGPLVTFGSGTRLTVV.

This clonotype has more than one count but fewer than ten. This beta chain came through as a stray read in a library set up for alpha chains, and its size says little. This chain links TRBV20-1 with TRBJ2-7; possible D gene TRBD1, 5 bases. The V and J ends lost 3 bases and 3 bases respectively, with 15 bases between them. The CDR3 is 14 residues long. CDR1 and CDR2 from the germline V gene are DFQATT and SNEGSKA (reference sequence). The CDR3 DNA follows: TGCAGTGCTAGGGACATGTCTGCTAGCTACGAGCAGTACTTC. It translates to CSARDMSASYEQYF.

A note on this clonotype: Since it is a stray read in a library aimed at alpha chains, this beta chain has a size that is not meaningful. CDR3 DNA: TGTGCCAGCAGCCAAGGAGGGTACAATGAGCAGTTCTTC. Translated, it gives CASSQGGYNEQFF. The rearrangement links TRBV3-1 to TRBJ2-1, with a weak D call TRBD2 (5 bases). In germline, CDR1 is LGHDT, CDR2 YNNKEL (reference sequence). The CDR3 is 13 amino acids. Trimming removed 1 base at V and 4 bases at J, with 5 bases between.

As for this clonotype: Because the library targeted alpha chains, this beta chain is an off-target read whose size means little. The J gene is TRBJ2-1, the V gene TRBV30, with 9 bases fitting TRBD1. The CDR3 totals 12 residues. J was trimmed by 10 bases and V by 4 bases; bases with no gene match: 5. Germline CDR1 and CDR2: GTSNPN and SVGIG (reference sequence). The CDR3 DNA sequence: TGTGCCTGGAACGAGGGACAGGGCGAGCAGTTCTTC. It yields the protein CAWNEGQGEQFF.

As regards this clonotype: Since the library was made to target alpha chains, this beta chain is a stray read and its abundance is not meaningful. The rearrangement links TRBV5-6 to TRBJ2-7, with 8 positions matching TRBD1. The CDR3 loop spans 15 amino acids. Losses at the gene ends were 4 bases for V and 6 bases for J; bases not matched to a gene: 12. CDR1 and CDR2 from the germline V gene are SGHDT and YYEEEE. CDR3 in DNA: TGTGCCAGCAGCGGGAGGACAGGGAGTGGCTCCGAGCAGTACTTC. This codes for CASSGRTGSGSEQYF.

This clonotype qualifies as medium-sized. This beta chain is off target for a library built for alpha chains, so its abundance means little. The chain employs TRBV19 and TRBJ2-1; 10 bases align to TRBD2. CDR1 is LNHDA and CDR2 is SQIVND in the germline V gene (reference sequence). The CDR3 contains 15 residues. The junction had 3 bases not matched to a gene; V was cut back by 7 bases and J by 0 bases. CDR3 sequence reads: CASISSGSSYNEQFF. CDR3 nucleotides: TGTGCCAGTATCTCTAGCGGGAGCTCCTACAATGAGCAGTTCTTC.

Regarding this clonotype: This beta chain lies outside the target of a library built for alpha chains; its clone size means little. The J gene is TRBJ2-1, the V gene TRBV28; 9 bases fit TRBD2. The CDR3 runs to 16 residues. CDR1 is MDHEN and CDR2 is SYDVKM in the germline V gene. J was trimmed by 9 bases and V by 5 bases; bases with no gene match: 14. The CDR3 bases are TGTGCCAGCAGTCCCCCCCGCGGGAGGGCAGGCGGTGAGCAGTTCTTC. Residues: CASSPPRGRAGGEQFF. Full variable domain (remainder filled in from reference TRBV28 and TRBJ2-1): DVKVTQSSRYLVKRTGEKVFLECVQDMDHENMFWYRQDPGLGLRLIYFSYDVKMKEKGDIPEGYSVSREKKERFSLILESASTNQTSMYLCASSPPRGRAGGEQFFGPGTRLTVL.

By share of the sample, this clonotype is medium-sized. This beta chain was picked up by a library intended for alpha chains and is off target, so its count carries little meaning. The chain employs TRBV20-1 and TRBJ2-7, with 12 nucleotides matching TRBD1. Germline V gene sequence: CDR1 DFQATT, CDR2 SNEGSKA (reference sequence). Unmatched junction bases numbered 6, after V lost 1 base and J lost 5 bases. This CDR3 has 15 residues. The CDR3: CSARATGTGGNEQYF. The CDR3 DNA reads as TGCAGTGCTAGAGCCACGGGGACAGGGGGCAACGAGCAGTACTTC.

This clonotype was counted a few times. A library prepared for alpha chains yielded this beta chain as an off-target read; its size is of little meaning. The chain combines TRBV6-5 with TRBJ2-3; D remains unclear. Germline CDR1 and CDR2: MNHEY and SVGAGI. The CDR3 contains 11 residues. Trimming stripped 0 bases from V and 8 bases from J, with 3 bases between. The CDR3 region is CASSYSGTQYF. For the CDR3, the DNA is TGTGCCAGCAGTTACTCGGGTACGCAGTATTTT.

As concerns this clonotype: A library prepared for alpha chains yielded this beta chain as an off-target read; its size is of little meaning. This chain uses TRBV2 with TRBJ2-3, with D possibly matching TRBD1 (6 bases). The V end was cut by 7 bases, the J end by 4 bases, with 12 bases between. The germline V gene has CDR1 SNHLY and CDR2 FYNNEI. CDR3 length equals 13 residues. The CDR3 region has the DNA TGTGCCAGCAAAGAAGGACAGCCAGATACGCAGTATTTT. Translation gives CASKEGQPDTQYF.

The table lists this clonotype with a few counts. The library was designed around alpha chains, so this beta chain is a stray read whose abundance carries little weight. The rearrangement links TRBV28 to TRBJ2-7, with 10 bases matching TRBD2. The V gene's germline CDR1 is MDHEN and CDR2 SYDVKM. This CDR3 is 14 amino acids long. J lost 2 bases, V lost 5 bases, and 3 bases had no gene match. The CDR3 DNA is TGTGCCAGCAGTATTCTAGCGGGAGCCTACGAGCAGTACTTC. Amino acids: CASSILAGAYEQYF.

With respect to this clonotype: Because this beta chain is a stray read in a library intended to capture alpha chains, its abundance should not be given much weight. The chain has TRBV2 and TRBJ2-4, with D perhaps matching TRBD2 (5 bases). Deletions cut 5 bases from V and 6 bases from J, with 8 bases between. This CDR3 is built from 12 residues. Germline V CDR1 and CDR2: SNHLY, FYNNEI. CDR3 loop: CASSLDSNIQYF. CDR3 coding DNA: TGTGCCAGCAGTTTGGACTCAAACATTCAGTACTTC.

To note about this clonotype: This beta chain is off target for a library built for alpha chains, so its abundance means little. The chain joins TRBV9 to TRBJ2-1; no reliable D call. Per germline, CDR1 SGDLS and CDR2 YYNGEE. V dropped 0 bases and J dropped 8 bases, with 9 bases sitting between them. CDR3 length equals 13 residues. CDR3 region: CASSVGLGDEQFF. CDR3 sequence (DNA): TGTGCCAGCAGCGTAGGGTTGGGCGATGAGCAGTTCTTC.

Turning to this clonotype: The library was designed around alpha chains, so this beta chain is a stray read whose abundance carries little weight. CDR3 sequence: CASHGLPGLAGGRNEQFF. CDR3 sequence (DNA): TGTGCCAGCCACGGACTACCGGGACTAGCGGGAGGGAGAAATGAGCAGTTCTTC. This chain uses TRBV28 with TRBJ2-1; 16 bases align to TRBD2. This CDR3 is built from 18 residues. CDR1 is MDHEN and CDR2 is SYDVKM in the germline V gene. V gave up 8 bases and J gave up 7 bases; unmatched junction bases: 14.

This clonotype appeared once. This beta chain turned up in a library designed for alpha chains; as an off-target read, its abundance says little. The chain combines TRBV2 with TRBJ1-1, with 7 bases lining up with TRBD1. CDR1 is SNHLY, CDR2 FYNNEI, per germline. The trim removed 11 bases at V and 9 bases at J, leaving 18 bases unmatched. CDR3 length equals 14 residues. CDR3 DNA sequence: TGTGCCGTCCTACGAGGGGGCAGGGAGGGCCAAGCTTTCTTT. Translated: CAVLRGGREGQAFF.

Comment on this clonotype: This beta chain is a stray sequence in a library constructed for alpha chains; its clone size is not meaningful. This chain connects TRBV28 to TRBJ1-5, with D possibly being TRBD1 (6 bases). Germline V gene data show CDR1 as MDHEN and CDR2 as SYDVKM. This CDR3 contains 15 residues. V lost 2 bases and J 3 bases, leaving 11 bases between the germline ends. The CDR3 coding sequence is TGTGCCAGCAGTTTACTACAGGGCAACAATCAGCCCCAGCATTTT. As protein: CASSLLQGNNQPQHF.